What follows is one T cell receptor (beta chain) and its context. The CDR3 is 12 residues long. V was shortened by 6 bases and J by 8 bases, with 13 bases between the two germline ends. Germline V gene sequence: CDR1 MDHEN, CDR2 SYDVKM. MiXCR was run by TCRdb on the 5' RACE reads, yielding one entry per CDR3 protein. The sample contains about 96,000 distinct CDR3 sequences, 15% to 20% of which appear only once. The sample belongs to a study of T cells of healthy individuals. This clonotype was obtained from a human donor in good health. This sequence joins TRBV28 and TRBJ1-2; no clear D. CDR3 sequence: CASRDPLGGYTF. CDR3 coding DNA: TGTGCCAGCAGGGACCCCCTGGGCGGCTACACCTTC.